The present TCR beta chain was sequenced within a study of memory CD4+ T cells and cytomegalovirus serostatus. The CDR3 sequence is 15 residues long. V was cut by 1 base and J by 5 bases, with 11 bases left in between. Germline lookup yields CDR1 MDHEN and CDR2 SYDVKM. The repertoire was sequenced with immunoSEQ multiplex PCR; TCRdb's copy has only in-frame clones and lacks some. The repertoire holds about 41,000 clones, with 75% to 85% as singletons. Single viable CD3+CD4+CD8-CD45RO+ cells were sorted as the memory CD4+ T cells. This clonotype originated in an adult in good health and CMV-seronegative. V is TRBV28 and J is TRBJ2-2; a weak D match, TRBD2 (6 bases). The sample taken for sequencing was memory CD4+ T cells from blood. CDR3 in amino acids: CASSLFGRGTGELFF. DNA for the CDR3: TGTGCCAGCAGTTTATTTGGACGGGGGACCGGGGAGCTGTTTTTT.